This T cell receptor (beta chain) was found in a study of T cells in Graves' hyperthyroidism and ophthalmopathy. The V segment lost 6 bases and the J segment 0 bases; nucleotides outside the gene matches: 10. The CDR3 has 16 residues. CDR1 and CDR2 from the germline V gene are SGHTA and FQGNSA. This clonotype was picked up many times. Amplification targeted TCR beta CDR3 regions from RNA transcripts. HTBI primers drove first-round RT-PCR of the TCR CDR3. One entry per CDR3 protein results from TCRdb running MiXCR on the multiplex PCR reads. The sample consists of 300,000 to 400,000 distinct CDR3 sequences, over 15% of them appearing once.

The source of this sequence is a woman aged 45-60 years with Graves' hyperthyroidism. The sample comprised blood. The V gene is TRBV7-2, the J gene TRBJ2-7; 8 bases are a match to TRBD2. CDR3 in amino acids: CASSRDQSGSSYEQYF. In nucleotides, the CDR3 is TGTGCCAGCAGTCGAGACCAGAGCGGGAGCTCCTACGAGCAGTACTTC.